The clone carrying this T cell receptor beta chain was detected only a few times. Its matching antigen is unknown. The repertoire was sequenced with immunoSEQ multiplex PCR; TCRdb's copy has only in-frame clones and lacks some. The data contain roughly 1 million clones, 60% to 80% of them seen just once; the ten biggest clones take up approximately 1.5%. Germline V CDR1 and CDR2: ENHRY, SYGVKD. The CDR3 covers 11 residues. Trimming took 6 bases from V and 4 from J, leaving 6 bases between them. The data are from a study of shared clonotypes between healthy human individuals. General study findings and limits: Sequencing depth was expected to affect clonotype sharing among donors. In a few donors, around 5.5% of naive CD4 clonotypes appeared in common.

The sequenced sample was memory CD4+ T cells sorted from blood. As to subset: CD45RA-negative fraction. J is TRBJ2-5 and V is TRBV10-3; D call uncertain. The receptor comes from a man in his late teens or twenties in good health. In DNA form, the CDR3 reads TGTGCCATCAGCAACCGAGAGACCCAGTACTTC. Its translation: CAISNRETQYF.